Following are 23 T cell receptor beta chains from one sample sequenced in a study of regulatory T cells in long-lasting Graves disease. Time point noted: newly diagnosed GD, antithyroid drugs for less than 3 months. Researchers made the TCR library from RNA that was extracted from PBMCs. Library construction for TCR beta used iRepertoire HTBI primers and Arm-PCR of CDR3 regions. Via MiXCR, TCRdb re-called the multiplex PCR reads, giving one row per CDR3 protein. The sample includes roughly 610,000 distinct CDR3 sequences, around 16% seen only once; the top ten take 9.5% to 15%. These data also formed part of another study, on T cells in Graves' hyperthyroidism and ophthalmopathy.

The sequencing here drew on peripheral blood mononuclear cells (PBMCs), taken at new diagnosis, from a patient treated with antithyroid drugs. The receptor set was obtained from a man aged 18-30 years with Graves disease.

This clonotype was counted many times. V is TRBV28 and J is TRBJ2-4; 13 positions agree with TRBD2. The CDR3 sequence is 17 residues long. The germline V gene has CDR1 MDHEN and CDR2 SYDVKM. V lost 4 bases, J lost 6 bases, and 9 bases stayed unmatched. The CDR3 loop reads CASSSGLAGEFGNIQYF. Here the CDR3 DNA reads TGTGCCAGCAGTTCCGGACTAGCGGGAGAGTTTGGAAACATTCAGTACTTC. The full variable domain, in which reference TRBV28 and TRBJ2-4 provide the parts outside the CDR3, is DVKVTQSSRYLVKRTGEKVFLECVQDMDHENMFWYRQDPGLGLRLIYFSYDVKMKEKGDIPEGYSVSREKKERFSLILESASTNQTSMYLCASSSGLAGEFGNIQYFGAGTRLSVL.

This chain's CDR3 is CASDDKLRRGSSDTQYF. For the CDR3, the DNA is TGTGCCAGCGACGATAAGCTAAGAAGGGGTAGCTCAGATACGCAGTATTTT. This chain links TRBV10-3 with TRBJ2-3; D is perhaps TRBD1 (5 bases). CDR3 length: 17 amino acids. Trimming shortened V by 10 bases and J by 4 bases, and 27 bases separated the two germline ends. Germline V gene lookup returns CDR1 ENHRY and CDR2 SYGVKD.

This clonotype was recorded many times. The rearrangement uses TRBV18 and TRBJ1-1; maybe TRBD1 (6 bases). The CDR3 extends over 15 amino acids. The germline CDR1 and CDR2 sequences are KGHSH and LQKENI. V shed 1 base and J shed 4 bases, with 13 bases lying between them. As DNA, the CDR3 is TGTGCCAGCTCACCACGAACGGGGGCCGGCACTGAAGCTTTCTTT. Protein: CASSPRTGAGTEAFF.

This clonotype was found many times. V usage is TRBV18 and J usage is TRBJ2-3; D is uncertain. The CDR3 loop spans 15 amino acids. V was cut by 2 bases and J by 4 bases, with 13 bases left in between. Germline CDR1 KGHSH, CDR2 LQKENI. The CDR3 sequence: CASSPTVGGSDTQYF. Here the CDR3 DNA reads TGTGCCAGCTCACCAACGGTCGGTGGGTCAGATACGCAGTATTTT.

This clonotype was picked up many times. The J gene is TRBJ2-5, the V gene TRBV6-2 or TRBV6-3; D remains ambiguous. Germline CDR1 is MNHEY and CDR2 is SVGEGT. This CDR3 has 12 amino acids. The germline V and J ends were trimmed by 5 bases and 5 bases, with 9 bases remaining between them. In DNA, the CDR3 is TGTGCCAGCAGTGACCAAGGGGAGACCCAGTACTTC. It specifies CASSDQGETQYF.

The gene calls are TRBV7-9 and TRBJ2-2, with a possible D match to TRBD1 (6 bases). CDR1 and CDR2 from the germline V gene are SEHNR and FQNEAQ (reference sequence). Trimming took off 1 base at V and 5 bases at J, with 20 bases between the two ends. The CDR3 is 18 residues long. This chain's CDR3 is CASSLVFQGWARTGELFF. Written as DNA, the CDR3 is TGTGCCAGCAGCTTAGTCTTCCAGGGGTGGGCCAGGACCGGGGAGCTGTTTTTT.

This clonotype was recorded many times. This chain links TRBV7-9 with TRBJ2-1; 8 nucleotides match TRBD2. From germline, CDR1 is SEHNR and CDR2 FQNEAQ (reference sequence). The V and J ends lost 5 bases and 8 bases, in that order; junction bases with no gene match: 5. The CDR3 totals 13 residues. Written as DNA, the CDR3 is TGTGCCAGCAGCCTCCAGCGGGAGTATGAGCAGTTCTTC. Encoded protein: CASSLQREYEQFF.

There are a few counts of this clonotype. The junction departs from germline at one end; a sequencing error may be responsible. The rearrangement joins TRBV5-1 to TRBJ2-1, with TRBD1 matching 7 bases. Germline loops: CDR1 SGHRS, CDR2 YFSETQ. This CDR3 is 16 amino acids long. The CDR3 is CANSLVVGRGNNEQFF. In DNA, the CDR3 is TGCGCCAACAGCTTGGTTGTTGGCAGGGGGAACAATGAGCAGTTCTTC.

The genes are TRBV5-1 and TRBJ1-1; no firm D call. Deletions cut 5 bases from V and 2 bases from J, with 7 bases between. From germline, CDR1 is SGHRS and CDR2 YFSETQ. The CDR3 contains 12 residues. CDR3: CASRLTNTEAFF. Here the CDR3 DNA reads TGCGCCAGCAGGCTCACAAACACTGAAGCTTTCTTT.

This clonotype was counted ten times or more. The genes are TRBV5-1 and TRBJ2-1; 12 nucleotides match TRBD2. Germline assignment: CDR1 SGHRS and CDR2 YFSETQ. V shed 2 bases and J 7 bases; nucleotides not matched to a gene: 4. The CDR3 totals 15 residues. DNA for the CDR3: TGCGCCAGCAGCTTTGGACTAGCGGGATTTAATGAGCAGTTCTTC. It codes for CASSFGLAGFNEQFF.

The chain employs TRBV9 and TRBJ2-5, with a possible D match to TRBD2 (6 bases). The V end was cut by 4 bases, the J end by 5 bases, with 15 bases between. The CDR3 extends over 14 amino acids. Germline CDR1 and CDR2: SGDLS and YYNGEE. The CDR3: CASSIRPGRETQYF. The CDR3 DNA is TGTGCCAGCAGCATCCGACCAGGGAGGGAGACCCAGTACTTC. The entire variable domain, with the rest obtained from reference TRBV9 and TRBJ2-5, is as follows: DSGVTQTPKHLITATGQRVTLRCSPRSGDLSVYWYQQSLDQGLQFLIQYYNGEERAKGNILERFSAQQFPDLHSELNLSSLELGDSALYFCASSIRPGRETQYFGPGTRLLVL.

There are many counts of this clonotype. The chain employs TRBV20-1 and TRBJ2-1, with TRBD2 matching over 10 bases. From germline, CDR1 is DFQATT and CDR2 SNEGSKA (reference sequence). The CDR3 sequence is 16 residues long. The junction had 7 bases not matched to a gene; V was cut back by 1 base and J by 4 bases. In DNA, the CDR3 is TGCAGTGCTAGAGTGACTAGCGGGCAGATATACAATGAGCAGTTCTTC. Amino acid sequence: CSARVTSGQIYNEQFF.

This sequence joins TRBV28 and TRBJ2-3, with 15 bases lining up with TRBD2. CDR1 and CDR2 (germline): MDHEN, SYDVKM. The CDR3 is 17 residues long. After removal of 5 bases from V and 1 base from J, the junction contained 4 bases not matched to a gene. In DNA, the CDR3 is TGTGCCAGCAGTCCTGGGACTAGCGGGAGGCGCACAGATACGCAGTATTTT. Protein product: CASSPGTSGRRTDTQYF.

In this sample, this clonotype turned up many times. The rearrangement links TRBV28 to TRBJ1-5, with D maybe TRBD1 (6 bases). Trimming cost V 5 bases and J 1 base, with 9 bases left between them. The CDR3 is made up of 14 amino acids. CDR1 and CDR2 from the germline V gene are MDHEN and SYDVKM. The CDR3 loop is CASSPDRSNQPQHF. In DNA form, the CDR3 reads TGTGCCAGCAGTCCCGACAGGAGCAATCAGCCCCAGCATTTT. Using reference TRBV28 and TRBJ1-5 for the parts outside the CDR3, the full variable domain is DVKVTQSSRYLVKRTGEKVFLECVQDMDHENMFWYRQDPGLGLRLIYFSYDVKMKEKGDIPEGYSVSREKKERFSLILESASTNQTSMYLCASSPDRSNQPQHFGDGTRLSIL.

At least ten counts were recorded for this clonotype. The rearrangement links TRBV15 to TRBJ1-6, with D maybe TRBD1 (5 bases). This CDR3 has 17 residues. The V and J ends lost 5 bases and 5 bases respectively, with 19 bases between them. Looked up from germline, CDR1 is LNHNV and CDR2 is YYDKDF (reference sequence). CDR3 nucleotide sequence: TGTGCCACCAGCGGGCACTTCCGGGACGCGAATAATTCACCCCTCCACTTT. It yields the protein CATSGHFRDANNSPLHF.

In its sample, this clonotype was seen many times. The chain employs TRBV6-1 and TRBJ2-1, with TRBD2 identical over 9 bases. The CDR3 spans 13 residues. The junction had 8 bases not matched to a gene; V was cut back by 10 bases and J by 7 bases. The germline V gene encodes CDR1 MNHNS and CDR2 SASEGT. CDR3 amino acids: CATFLAGGNEQFF. CDR3 nucleotides: TGTGCCACGTTCTTGGCGGGAGGGAATGAGCAGTTCTTC.

This clonotype was found a few times. The rearrangement uses TRBV4-1 and TRBJ1-2; 7 bases align to TRBD1. The CDR3 runs to 17 residues. Germline V CDR1 and CDR2: MGHRA, YSYEKL. The J segment lost 4 bases and the V segment lost 1 base, leaving 12 bases of the junction unmatched. The CDR3: CASSQVYTGEAAYGYTF. The DNA for the CDR3 is TGCGCCAGCAGCCAAGTCTACACAGGGGAGGCAGCCTATGGCTACACCTTC.

This clonotype was seen repeatedly, ten times or more. The chain couples TRBV28 to TRBJ2-2; 7 bases map to TRBD2. Per germline, CDR1 MDHEN and CDR2 SYDVKM. This CDR3 comprises 17 residues. The V gene end was trimmed by 5 bases and the J gene end by 5 bases; junction bases not matched to a gene: 14. The CDR3 region is CASSPRDVRGWTGELFF. The CDR3 nucleotides are TGTGCCAGCAGTCCTCGCGACGTGCGGGGGTGGACCGGGGAGCTGTTTTTT.

CDR3 bases: TGTGCCAGCTCACCAAGTGCCAGGGAAAGGGCTCGAGGCATTCAGTACTTC. This gives the protein CASSPSARERARGIQYF. This chain links TRBV18 with TRBJ2-4, with D possibly being TRBD1 (5 bases). V dropped 2 bases and J dropped 9 bases, with 23 bases sitting between them. The CDR3 contains 17 residues. Germline loops: CDR1 KGHSH, CDR2 LQKENI.

This clonotype was detected ten times or more. The chain recombines TRBV30 with TRBJ1-5; no clear D. CDR3 size: 12 residues. CDR1 is GTSNPN, CDR2 SVGIG, per germline (reference sequence). V shed 5 bases and J shed 4 bases, with 9 bases lying between them. The CDR3 is CAWGSGNQPQHF. CDR3 sequence (DNA): TGTGCCTGGGGGAGTGGGAATCAGCCCCAGCATTTT.

This clonotype was observed many times. The genes are TRBV19 and TRBJ1-1; weak D call: TRBD1 (5 bases). CDR3 length equals 16 residues. The ends were cut back, 1 base at V and 1 base at J, with 13 bases in the middle. From germline, CDR1 is LNHDA and CDR2 SQIVND (reference sequence). The CDR3 DNA follows: TGTGCCAGTAGTATAGGGGCAGGGAGGAGGAACACTGAAGCTTTCTTT. It specifies CASSIGAGRRNTEAFF.

The chain has TRBV20-1 and TRBJ1-5; TRBD1 agrees at 7 bases. J gave up 1 base and V 4 bases, and 4 bases lay outside the gene matches. The germline gives CDR1 DFQATT, CDR2 SNEGSKA (reference sequence). The CDR3 extends over 14 amino acids. CDR3 loop: CSATTGTSNQPQHF. The DNA for the CDR3 is TGCAGTGCTACGACAGGGACCAGCAATCAGCCCCAGCATTTT.

This clonotype was seen many times. The rearrangement links TRBV7-3 to TRBJ2-5; D is unclear. CDR3 length equals 13 residues. Trimming stripped 3 bases from V and 2 bases from J, with 7 bases between. From germline, CDR1 is SGHTA and CDR2 FQGTGA. CDR3 nucleotide sequence: TGTGCCAGCAGCTTTGGACCACAAGAGACCCAGTACTTC. Translated, it gives CASSFGPQETQYF. The complete variable domain, with remaining parts taken from reference TRBV7-3 and TRBJ2-5, reads GAGVSQTPSNKVTEKGKYVELRCDPISGHTALYWYRQSLGQGPEFLIYFQGTGAADDSGLPNDRFFAVRPEGSVSTLKIQRTERGDSAVYLCASSFGPQETQYFGPGTRLLVL.